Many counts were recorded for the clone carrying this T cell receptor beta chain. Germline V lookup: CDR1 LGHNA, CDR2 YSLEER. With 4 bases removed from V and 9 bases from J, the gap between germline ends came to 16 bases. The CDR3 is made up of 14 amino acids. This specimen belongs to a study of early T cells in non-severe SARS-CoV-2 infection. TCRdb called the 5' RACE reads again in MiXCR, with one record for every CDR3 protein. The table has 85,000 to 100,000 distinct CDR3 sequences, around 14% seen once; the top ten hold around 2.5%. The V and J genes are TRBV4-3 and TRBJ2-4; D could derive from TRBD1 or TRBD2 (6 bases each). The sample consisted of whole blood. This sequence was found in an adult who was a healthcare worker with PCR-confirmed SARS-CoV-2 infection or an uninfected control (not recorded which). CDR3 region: CASSPRQDGGIQYF. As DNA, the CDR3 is TGCGCCAGCAGCCCGCGACAGGACGGGGGCATTCAGTACTTC.